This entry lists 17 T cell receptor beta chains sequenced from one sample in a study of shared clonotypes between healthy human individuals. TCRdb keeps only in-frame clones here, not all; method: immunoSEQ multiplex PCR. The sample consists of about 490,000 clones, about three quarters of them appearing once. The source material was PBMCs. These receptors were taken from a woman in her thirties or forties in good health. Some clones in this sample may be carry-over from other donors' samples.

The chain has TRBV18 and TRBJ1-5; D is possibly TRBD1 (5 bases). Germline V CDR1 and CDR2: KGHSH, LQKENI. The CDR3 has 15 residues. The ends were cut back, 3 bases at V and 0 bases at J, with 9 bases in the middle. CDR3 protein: CASSPGQFSNQPQHF. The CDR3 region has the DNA TGTGCCAGCTCACCTGGACAATTTAGCAATCAGCCCCAGCATTTT.

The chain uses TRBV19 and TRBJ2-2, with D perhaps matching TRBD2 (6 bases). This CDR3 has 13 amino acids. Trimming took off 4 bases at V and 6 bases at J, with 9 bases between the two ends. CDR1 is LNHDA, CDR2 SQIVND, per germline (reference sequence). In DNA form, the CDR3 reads TGTGCCAGTAGTAGAGGGGAGGCCGGGGAGCTGTTTTTT. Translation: CASSRGEAGELFF.

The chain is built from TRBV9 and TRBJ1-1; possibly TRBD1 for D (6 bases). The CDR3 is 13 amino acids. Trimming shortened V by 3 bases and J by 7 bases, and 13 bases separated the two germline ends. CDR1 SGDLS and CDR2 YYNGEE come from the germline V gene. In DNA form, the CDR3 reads TGTGCCAGCAGCGGGGTGGTAGGGGGTGAAGCTTTCTTT. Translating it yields CASSGVVGGEAFF.

CDR3 sequence: CASSGTANDYGYTF. The DNA for the CDR3 is TGTGCCAGCAGCGGGACAGCCAACGACTATGGCTACACCTTC. The V call is TRBV6-1, the J call TRBJ1-2; 7 bases line up with TRBD1. V was pared by 6 bases and J by 3 bases, with 7 bases of the junction left unmatched. Germline CDR1 is MNHNS and CDR2 is SASEGT. The CDR3 covers 14 residues.

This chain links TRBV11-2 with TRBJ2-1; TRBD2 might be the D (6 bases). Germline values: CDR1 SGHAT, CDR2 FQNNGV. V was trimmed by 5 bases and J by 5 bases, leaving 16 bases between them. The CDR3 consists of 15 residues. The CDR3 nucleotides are TGTGCCAGCAGCCCACGCCTCGGCGGGAACAATGAGCAGTTCTTC. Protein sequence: CASSPRLGGNNEQFF.

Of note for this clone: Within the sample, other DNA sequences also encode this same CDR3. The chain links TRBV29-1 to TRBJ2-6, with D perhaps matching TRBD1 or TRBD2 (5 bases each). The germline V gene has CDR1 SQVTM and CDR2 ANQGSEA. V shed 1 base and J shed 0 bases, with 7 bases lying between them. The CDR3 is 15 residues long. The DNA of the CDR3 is TGCAGCGTTGAAGGTGGGGGCTCTGGGGCCAACGTCCTGACTTTC. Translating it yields CSVEGGGSGANVLTF.

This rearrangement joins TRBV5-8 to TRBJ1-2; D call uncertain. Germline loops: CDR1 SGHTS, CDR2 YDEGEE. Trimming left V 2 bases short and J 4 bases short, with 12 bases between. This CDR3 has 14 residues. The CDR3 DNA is TGTGCCAGCAGCTTAGGGCGCCGTATCTATGGCTACACCTTC. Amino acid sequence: CASSLGRRIYGYTF.

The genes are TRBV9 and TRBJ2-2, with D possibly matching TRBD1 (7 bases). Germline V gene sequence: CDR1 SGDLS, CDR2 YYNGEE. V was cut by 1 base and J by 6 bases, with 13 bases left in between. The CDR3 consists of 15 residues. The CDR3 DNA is TGTGCCAGCAGCGTATGGCAGGGGGGCTCCGGGGAGCTGTTTTTT. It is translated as CASSVWQGGSGELFF.

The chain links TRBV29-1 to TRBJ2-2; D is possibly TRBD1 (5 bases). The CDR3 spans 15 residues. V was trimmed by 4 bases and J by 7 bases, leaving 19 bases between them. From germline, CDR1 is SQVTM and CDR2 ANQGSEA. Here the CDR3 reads CSVGVGYGAGGELFF. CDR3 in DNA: TGCAGCGTTGGAGTGGGGTATGGGGCTGGCGGGGAGCTGTTTTTT.

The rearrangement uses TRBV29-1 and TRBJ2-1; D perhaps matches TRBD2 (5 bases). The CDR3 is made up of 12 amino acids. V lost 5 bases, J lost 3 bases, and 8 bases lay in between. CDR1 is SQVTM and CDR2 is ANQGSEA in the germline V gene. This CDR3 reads CSVPRGYNEQFF. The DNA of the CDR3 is TGCAGCGTTCCACGGGGCTACAATGAGCAGTTCTTC.

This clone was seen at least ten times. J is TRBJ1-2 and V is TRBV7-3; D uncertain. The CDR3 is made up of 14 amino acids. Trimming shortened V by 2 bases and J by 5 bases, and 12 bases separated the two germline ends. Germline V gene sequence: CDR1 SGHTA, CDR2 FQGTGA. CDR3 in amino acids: CASSLEGDGYGYTF. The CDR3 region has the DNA TGTGCCAGCAGCTTAGAGGGTGATGGGTATGGCTACACCTTC.

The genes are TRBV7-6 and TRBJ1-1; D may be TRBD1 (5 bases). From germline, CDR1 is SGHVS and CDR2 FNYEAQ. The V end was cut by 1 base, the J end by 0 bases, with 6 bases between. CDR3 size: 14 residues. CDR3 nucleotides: TGTGCCAGCAGCTTAGTGGACATGAACACTGAAGCTTTCTTT. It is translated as CASSLVDMNTEAFF.

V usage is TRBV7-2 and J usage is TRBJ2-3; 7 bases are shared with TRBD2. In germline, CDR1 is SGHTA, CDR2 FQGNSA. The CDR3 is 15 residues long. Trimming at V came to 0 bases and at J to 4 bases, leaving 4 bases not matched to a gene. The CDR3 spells CASSLAGGVSDTQYF. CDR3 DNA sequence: TGTGCCAGCAGCTTAGCGGGGGGGGTATCAGATACGCAGTATTTT.

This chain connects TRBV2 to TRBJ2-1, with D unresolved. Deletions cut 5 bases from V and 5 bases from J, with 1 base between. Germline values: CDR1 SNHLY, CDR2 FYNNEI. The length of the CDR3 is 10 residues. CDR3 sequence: CASSNNEQFF. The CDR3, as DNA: TGTGCCAGCAGTAACAATGAGCAGTTCTTC.

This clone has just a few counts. CDR3 protein: CASSSRDPLYEQYF. The CDR3 coding sequence is TGTGCCAGCAGCAGCCGGGACCCCCTCTACGAGCAGTACTTC. This chain joins TRBV28 and TRBJ2-7; the D gene could be TRBD1 or TRBD2 (5 bases each). V lost 6 bases to trimming and J lost 3 bases, with 15 bases between them. The CDR3 has 14 amino acids. The germline CDR1 and CDR2 sequences are MDHEN and SYDVKM. Full variable domain (outside the CDR3, taken from reference TRBV28 and TRBJ2-7): DVKVTQSSRYLVKRTGEKVFLECVQDMDHENMFWYRQDPGLGLRLIYFSYDVKMKEKGDIPEGYSVSREKKERFSLILESASTNQTSMYLCASSSRDPLYEQYFGPGTRLTVT.

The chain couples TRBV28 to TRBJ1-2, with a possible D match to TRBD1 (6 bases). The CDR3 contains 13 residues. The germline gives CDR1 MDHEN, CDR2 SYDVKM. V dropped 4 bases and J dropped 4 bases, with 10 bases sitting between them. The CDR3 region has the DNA TGTGCCAGCAGTTGGGGGCAGACCTATGGCTACACCTTC. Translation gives CASSWGQTYGYTF.

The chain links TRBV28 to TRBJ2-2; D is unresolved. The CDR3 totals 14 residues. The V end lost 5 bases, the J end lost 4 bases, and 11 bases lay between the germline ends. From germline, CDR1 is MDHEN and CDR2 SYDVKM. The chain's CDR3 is CASSGRRATGELFF. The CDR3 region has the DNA TGTGCCAGCAGTGGCCGCAGAGCCACCGGGGAGCTGTTTTTT.